The 27 T cell receptor beta chains in this list originate from one sample, sequenced in a study of shared T cell receptors in the human thymus. Using immunoSEQ multiplex PCR, the repertoire was profiled, and TCRdb retains in-frame clones only, with some absent. The sample consists of under 850,000 clones, approximately 90% of them appearing once. This same sample was also part of a study on human thymus T cells.

The sample comprised thymocytes. The receptors here all came from a boy younger than two with a congenital heart defect.

The chain is built from TRBV18 and TRBJ2-2; D possibly corresponds to TRBD2 (6 bases). This CDR3 is 17 amino acids long. Germline-derived CDR1 and CDR2 are KGHSH and LQKENI. V was pared by 3 bases and J by 0 bases, with 14 bases between. The CDR3 DNA reads as TGTGCCAGCTCACCCCTACTCGCGGGATCGAACACCGGGGAGCTGTTTTTT. This sequence encodes CASSPLLAGSNTGELFF.

The V call is TRBV5-1, the J call TRBJ2-2, with 8 positions matching TRBD1. The CDR3 spans 15 residues. V lost 4 bases, J lost 7 bases, and 9 bases stayed unmatched. The V gene's germline CDR1 is SGHRS and CDR2 YFSETQ. CDR3 loop: CASSPRGPEDGELFF. Here the CDR3 DNA reads TGCGCCAGCAGCCCCAGGGGGCCGGAGGACGGGGAGCTGTTTTTT.

The V call is TRBV7-9, the J call TRBJ2-1; 7 nucleotides align to TRBD2. The germline V gene has CDR1 SEHNR and CDR2 FQNEAQ (reference sequence). The CDR3 runs to 16 residues. V was clipped by 5 bases and J by 8 bases; unmatched bases: 15. CDR3 in amino acids: CASSLLAAVVWDEQFF. CDR3 DNA: TGTGCCAGCAGCCTTCTAGCGGCAGTGGTTTGGGATGAGCAGTTCTTC.

V is TRBV7-9 and J is TRBJ2-1, with 16 bases fitting TRBD2. Looked up from germline, CDR1 is SEHNR and CDR2 is FQNEAQ (reference sequence). CDR3 length equals 17 residues. V was pared by 5 bases and J by 5 bases, with 6 bases of the junction left unmatched. In nucleotides, the CDR3 is TGTGCCAGCAGCAGCGGGACTAGCGGGAGGGTCGACAATGAGCAGTTCTTC. Translating it yields CASSSGTSGRVDNEQFF.

The chain couples TRBV23-1 to TRBJ2-1; D is unclear. TRBV23-1 is labeled an ORF, and its function is uncertain. This CDR3 comprises 14 residues. The V end was cut by 0 bases, the J end by 8 bases, with 11 bases between. CDR3 bases: TGCGCCAGCAGTCAATCTTGGCTGTATCATGAGCAGTTCTTC. Protein product: CASSQSWLYHEQFF.

The chain recombines TRBV21-1 with TRBJ2-1; the D segment call TRBD1 is taken from the table without a DNA check. TRBV21-1 is a pseudogene locus. The CDR3 length is 14 residues. Written as DNA, the CDR3 is TGTGCCAGCAGCCCGGGACAGGGATACAATGAGCAGTTCTTC. This gives the protein CASSPGQGYNEQFF.

The chain recombines TRBV27 with TRBJ2-6, with 13 positions matching TRBD2. The germline V gene encodes CDR1 MNHEY and CDR2 SMNVEV (reference sequence). The trim removed 5 bases at V and 3 bases at J, leaving 7 bases unmatched. The CDR3 spans 18 residues. The chain's CDR3 is CASSRGLAGEGGANVLTF. CDR3 bases: TGTGCCAGCAGTCGCGGACTAGCGGGAGAGGGTGGGGCCAACGTCCTGACTTTC.

The chain recombines TRBV14 with TRBJ2-7; maybe TRBD2 (5 bases). CDR3 size: 15 residues. V lost 1 base, J lost 1 base, and 11 bases lay in between. Germline lookup yields CDR1 SGHDN and CDR2 FVKESK. This chain's CDR3 is CASSQVGDDSYEQYF. CDR3 in DNA: TGTGCCAGCAGCCAAGTCGGGGATGATTCCTACGAGCAGTACTTC. The full variable domain, its missing parts supplied by reference TRBV14 and TRBJ2-7, is EAGVTQFPSHSVIEKGQTVTLRCDPISGHDNLYWYRRVMGKEIKFLLHFVKESKQDESGMPNNRFLAERTGGTYSTLKVQPAELEDSGVYFCASSQVGDDSYEQYFGPGTRLTVT.

The chain uses TRBV6-5 and TRBJ1-3; D is undetermined. Germline CDR1 is MNHEY and CDR2 is SVGAGI. The CDR3 is 15 residues long. Trimming cost V 0 bases and J 7 bases, with 13 bases left between them. The CDR3 loop is CASSYSSHHRNTIYF. As DNA, the CDR3 is TGTGCCAGCAGTTACTCGAGTCACCACCGGAACACCATATATTTT.

The chain is built from TRBV25-1 and TRBJ2-1; D remains ambiguous. The CDR3 is made up of 15 amino acids. Trimming shortened V by 3 bases and J by 8 bases, and 17 bases separated the two germline ends. From germline, CDR1 is MGHDK and CDR2 SYGVNS. The CDR3 nucleotides read TGTGCCAGCAGTGATCGGTCGCGGTTTGACGATGAGCAGTTCTTC. It encodes CASSDRSRFDDEQFF.

The table lists this clone with a few counts. The genes are TRBV9 and TRBJ2-1; TRBD1 matches at 7 bases. The CDR3 has 16 amino acids. The trim removed 1 base at V and 3 bases at J, leaving 7 bases unmatched. From germline, CDR1 is SGDLS and CDR2 YYNGEE. DNA of the CDR3: TGTGCCAGCAGCGTAAGACAGGGTAAAGTCTACAATGAGCAGTTCTTC. Amino acid sequence: CASSVRQGKVYNEQFF.

The chain uses TRBV5-6 and TRBJ1-2; TRBD1 might be the D (6 bases). Germline assignment: CDR1 SGHDT and CDR2 YYEEEE. V lost 6 bases, J lost 7 bases, and 22 bases lay in between. The CDR3 has 15 residues. DNA for the CDR3: TGTGCCAGCATAACCCGGTGGGGGGGCAAGAGTGGCTACACCTTC. Translation gives CASITRWGGKSGYTF.

The chain has TRBV10-1 and TRBJ1-4, with 8 bases that match TRBD1. The CDR3 extends over 15 amino acids. V trimming: 1 base; J trimming: 10 bases; junction bases outside the gene matches: 8. Germline CDR1 is WNHNN and CDR2 is SYGVQD (reference sequence). The CDR3, as DNA: TGCGCCAGCAGTGAGTGCAGGGGGCGATGCGGAAAACTGTTTTTT. Its translation is CASSECRGRCGKLFF.

A note on this clone: No conserved phenylalanine or tryptophan ends this CDR3, so it is likely a read error. No DNA is shown, since the ends of the CDR3 on it are uncertain; the CDR3 is the one TCRdb lists. The chain combines TRBV20-1 with TRBJ1-2; the DNA was not used to check the table's D call, TRBD1. Per the germline V gene, CDR1 is DFQATT and CDR2 is SNEGSKA (reference sequence). The CDR3 totals 11 residues, both ends included. This CDR3 is CSARLPPDSLV.

V usage is TRBV21-1 and J usage is TRBJ2-7; no DNA check was done on the table's D call, TRBD2. TRBV21-1 counts as a pseudogene. This CDR3 is built from 13 residues. CDR3 nucleotide sequence: TGTGCCAGCGAAAGGGGGGGCCCCTACGAGCAGTACTTC. Protein: CASERGGPYEQYF.

The V call is TRBV4-3, the J call TRBJ1-1; perhaps TRBD1 as D (5 bases). Looked up from germline, CDR1 is LGHNA and CDR2 is YSLEER. The CDR3 spans 15 residues. V lost 1 base, J lost 4 bases, and 13 bases lay in between. CDR3 bases: TGCGCCAGCAGCCAAGTGGGGCAGGGTGGCACTGAAGCTTTCTTT. Amino acid sequence: CASSQVGQGGTEAFF.

The chain employs TRBV11-3 and TRBJ1-1; the match to TRBD1 covers 10 bases. The V and J ends lost 6 bases and 1 base, in that order; junction bases with no gene match: 2. The V gene's germline CDR1 is SGHNT and CDR2 YENEEA. This CDR3 spans 14 amino acids. The CDR3 DNA reads TGTGCCAGCAGGACAGGGGGCCAGAACACTGAAGCTTTCTTT. Its protein is CASRTGGQNTEAFF.

This clone has just one count. The rearrangement uses TRBV4-3 and TRBJ2-7; 8 nucleotides line up with TRBD2. Germline CDR1 LGHNA, CDR2 YSLEER. CDR3 length: 16 residues. V gave up 0 bases and J gave up 5 bases; unmatched junction bases: 9. The CDR3 region is CASSQERASGSHEQYF. CDR3 in DNA: TGCGCCAGCAGCCAAGAAAGGGCTAGCGGGTCCCACGAGCAGTACTTC.

This chain connects TRBV6-1 to TRBJ1-1; 10 bases line up with TRBD1. V dropped 4 bases and J dropped 5; count of bases not matched to a gene: 16. Germline V lookup: CDR1 MNHNS, CDR2 SASEGT. CDR3 length equals 18 residues. CDR3 DNA sequence: TGTGCCAGCAGTGGATCCGGGGACAGGGGAGGGGTAGGGACTGAAGCTTTCTTT. Amino acid sequence: CASSGSGDRGGVGTEAFF.

The V gene is TRBV11-2, the J gene TRBJ2-3, with 8 bases fitting TRBD2. V trimming: 4 bases; J trimming: 0 bases; junction bases outside the gene matches: 9. Per germline, CDR1 SGHAT and CDR2 FQNNGV. CDR3 length: 17 amino acids. The CDR3 protein is CASSSGSGIGSTDTQYF. CDR3 DNA sequence: TGTGCCAGCAGCTCTGGTAGCGGGATTGGCAGCACAGATACGCAGTATTTT.

The chain is built from TRBV2 and TRBJ2-7; 10 bases line up with TRBD2. This CDR3 has 17 amino acids. Unmatched junction bases numbered 19, after V lost 8 bases and J lost 6 bases. Germline V lookup: CDR1 SNHLY, CDR2 FYNNEI. The CDR3 reads CASGRHTAGGPGAEQYF. The CDR3 DNA sequence: TGTGCCAGCGGCAGACATACAGCGGGAGGGCCCGGGGCCGAGCAGTACTTC.

The V call is TRBV7-9, the J call TRBJ2-7, with 8 bases fitting TRBD2. The V and J ends lost 2 bases and 2 bases, in that order; junction bases with no gene match: 5. The CDR3 is 15 amino acids. The germline V gene has CDR1 SEHNR and CDR2 FQNEAQ (reference sequence). CDR3 amino acids: CASSLSAGAPYEQYF. The DNA of the CDR3 is TGTGCCAGCAGCTTATCAGCGGGAGCGCCCTACGAGCAGTACTTC. The complete variable domain, with remaining parts taken from reference TRBV7-9 and TRBJ2-7, reads DTGVSQNPRHKITKRGQNVTFRCDPISEHNRLYWYRQTLGQGPEFLTYFQNEAQLEKSRLLSDRFSAERPKGSFSTLEIQRTEQGDSAMYLCASSLSAGAPYEQYFGPGTRLTVT.

This chain joins TRBV12-5 and TRBJ1-2; D is possibly TRBD1 (5 bases). This CDR3 region has 14 residues. Germline V gene lookup returns CDR1 LGHNT and CDR2 FRNRAP. V lost 3 bases to trimming and J lost 8 bases, with 16 bases between them. The CDR3 DNA reads TGTGCTAGTGGTTTTTGGGGGGAGGAAACGGGCTACACCTTC. It translates to CASGFWGEETGYTF.

This chain connects TRBV14 to TRBJ1-1; 11 bases line up with TRBD1. This CDR3 is 16 amino acids long. J gave up 2 bases and V 4 bases, and 6 bases lay outside the gene matches. CDR1 SGHDN and CDR2 FVKESK come from the germline V gene. The CDR3 loop is CASSRRDRGGNTEAFF. The CDR3 DNA sequence: TGTGCCAGCAGCCGCCGGGACAGGGGGGGAAACACTGAAGCTTTCTTT.

This clone was recorded only once. The chain carries TRBV4-1 and TRBJ2-1; TRBD2 is a possible D gene (5 bases). The CDR3 runs 14 residues. Trimming shortened V by 5 bases and J by 5 bases, and 13 bases separated the two germline ends. Germline V CDR1 and CDR2: MGHRA, YSYEKL. The CDR3, as DNA: TGCGCCAGCAGCGGAATAGCGCGGAACAATGAGCAGTTCTTC. Amino acids: CASSGIARNNEQFF.

V usage is TRBV18 and J usage is TRBJ2-5; 10 nucleotides line up with TRBD2. V gave up 3 bases and J gave up 3 bases; unmatched junction bases: 1. Germline-derived CDR1 and CDR2 are KGHSH and LQKENI. The CDR3 contains 14 residues. CDR3 in amino acids: CASSPLAGEETQYF. CDR3 DNA sequence: TGTGCCAGCTCACCTCTAGCGGGAGAAGAGACCCAGTACTTC. Full variable domain (remainder filled in from reference TRBV18 and TRBJ2-5): NAGVMQNPRHLVRRRGQEARLRCSPMKGHSHVYWYRQLPEEGLKFMVYLQKENIIDESGMPKERFSAEFPKEGPSILRIQQVVRGDSAAYFCASSPLAGEETQYFGPGTRLLVL.

This clone was recorded a few times. Other nucleotide sequences from this sample produce the same CDR3. The gene calls are TRBV4-2 and TRBJ1-5; no reliable D call. CDR3 length: 13 amino acids. Trimming shortened V by 0 bases and J by 4 bases, and 4 bases separated the two germline ends. Germline values: CDR1 LGHNA, CDR2 YNFKEQ. The CDR3 DNA sequence: TGTGCCAGCAGCCAAGACAGAAATCAGCCCCAGCATTTT. This gives the protein CASSQDRNQPQHF.